This record looks at one TCR beta chain sequence and its context. The V gene lost 5 bases and the J gene lost 3 bases, with 10 bases spanning the gap. This CDR3 has 13 amino acids. The germline V gene has CDR1 MDHEN and CDR2 SYDVKM. This specimen belongs to a study of blood T cell repertoires in COVID-19. Overall study context: The United States, Italy and Spain supplied acute and convalescent COVID-19 samples. PBMCs, B-cell-depleted T cells, or T cells were the source of the cDNA or gDNA that made up the material.

The data were produced by immunoSEQ multiplex PCR, yet TCRdb's version contains in-frame clones alone and is incomplete. The profile shows 310,000 or so clones, around 87% of them singletons. This receptor was obtained from a man in his fifties with active or convalescent COVID-19. The sample comprised peripheral blood. The V call is TRBV28, the J call TRBJ1-1; D is undetermined. CDR3 residues: CASSGRGYTEAFF. CDR3 sequence (DNA): TGTGCCAGCAGTGGCCGAGGATACACTGAAGCTTTCTTT. The full variable domain, rest sourced from reference TRBV28 and TRBJ1-1, is DVKVTQSSRYLVKRTGEKVFLECVQDMDHENMFWYRQDPGLGLRLIYFSYDVKMKEKGDIPEGYSVSREKKERFSLILESASTNQTSMYLCASSGRGYTEAFFGQGTRLTVV.